These 10 T cell receptor beta chains were all obtained from the same sample, sequenced in a study of shared clonotypes between healthy human individuals. Method: immunoSEQ multiplex PCR; TCRdb's copy keeps in-frame clones and lacks some. The sample lists about 1 million clones, roughly 75% occurring once. Sequences were obtained from memory CD4+ T cells sorted from blood. As to subset: CD45RA-negative fraction. The receptors here all came from a man between 18 and 29 years old in good health.

The chain employs TRBV29-1 and TRBJ2-3; D gene unclear. Per germline, CDR1 SQVTM and CDR2 ANQGSEA. This CDR3 region has 13 residues. V was clipped by 2 bases and J by 8 bases, with 14 bases between them. CDR3 in amino acids: CSVEKITSRTQYF. DNA for the CDR3: TGCAGCGTTGAAAAAATTACGAGTCGTACGCAGTATTTT.

The J gene is TRBJ2-1, the V gene TRBV6-1; D may be TRBD2 (5 bases). Germline CDR1 reads MNHNS; CDR2 reads SASEGT. Trimming shortened V by 11 bases and J by 3 bases, and 11 bases separated the two germline ends. This CDR3 contains 12 residues. In nucleotides, the CDR3 is TGTGCCGGTGGACTCGTCTACAATGAGCAGTTCTTC. Its protein product is CAGGLVYNEQFF.

The rearrangement joins TRBV9 to TRBJ2-1, with 8 bases identical to TRBD1. V gave up 0 bases and J gave up 7 bases; unmatched junction bases: 12. The CDR3 length is 17 residues. From germline, CDR1 is SGDLS and CDR2 YYNGEE. The CDR3 region is CASSVADRGQGWNEQFF. The DNA of the CDR3 is TGTGCCAGCAGCGTAGCAGATCGCGGACAGGGTTGGAATGAGCAGTTCTTC.

This clone was seen a handful of times. The chain carries TRBV6-6 and TRBJ1-5; D remains ambiguous. Trimming stripped 0 bases from V and 3 bases from J, with 9 bases between. The CDR3 sequence is 15 residues long. Germline CDR1 and CDR2: MNHNY and SVGAGI (reference sequence). The DNA for the CDR3 is TGTGCCAGCAGTTACTCGACACGTTTCAATCAGCCCCAGCATTTT. It translates to CASSYSTRFNQPQHF.

The rearrangement joins TRBV6-1 to TRBJ2-5, with 8 bases matching TRBD2. The CDR3 is 15 residues long. Germline V gene sequence: CDR1 MNHNS, CDR2 SASEGT. Trimming took 8 bases from V and 5 from J; bases not matched to a gene: 13. As DNA, the CDR3 is TGTGCCAGCCTAGCGGGCGGGAACAAGGGGGAGACCCAGTACTTC. Translated, it gives CASLAGGNKGETQYF.

This clone was detected a few times. The V gene is TRBV6-5, the J gene TRBJ1-6; 9 positions agree with TRBD1. This CDR3 contains 14 residues. CDR1 and CDR2 from the germline V gene are MNHEY and SVGAGI. Trimming removed 5 bases from V and 7 bases from J; junction bases left unmatched: 3. CDR3 nucleotide sequence: TGTGCCAGCAGTCTCGGACAGGGGAATTCACCCCTCCACTTT. This encodes CASSLGQGNSPLHF.

Comments on this clone: Within the sample, other DNA sequences also encode this same CDR3. This rearrangement joins TRBV5-5 to TRBJ1-1; D is possibly TRBD1 (6 bases). Germline V gene data show CDR1 as SGHKS and CDR2 as YYEKEE (reference sequence). Trimming took 2 bases from V and 1 from J, leaving 9 bases between them. The CDR3 spans 14 residues. The CDR3 is CASSFGTTNTEAFF. CDR3 DNA: TGTGCCAGCAGCTTTGGGACAACGAACACTGAAGCTTTCTTT.

This clone has a handful of counts. This chain links TRBV2 with TRBJ1-1, with D possibly TRBD1 on 6 matching bases. This CDR3 is built from 14 residues. Trimming shortened V by 3 bases and J by 6 bases, and 14 bases separated the two germline ends. CDR1 and CDR2 from the germline V gene are SNHLY and FYNNEI. CDR3 nucleotide sequence: TGTGCCAGCAGTGATATGCAGGGGATGCCTGAAGCTTTCTTT. This codes for CASSDMQGMPEAFF.

The V and J genes are TRBV18 and TRBJ1-3; no firm D call. V gave up 2 bases and J gave up 0 bases, with 11 bases separating them. The CDR3 consists of 16 residues. The V gene's germline CDR1 is KGHSH and CDR2 LQKENI. The CDR3 region has the DNA TGTGCCAGCTCACCAGGTTCATGGGGCTCTGGAAACACCATATATTTT. Encoded protein: CASSPGSWGSGNTIYF.

The sample holds one count of this clone. This same CDR3 is encoded by further DNA sequences in the sample. The rearrangement joins TRBV5-1 to TRBJ2-1; the match to TRBD2 covers 8 bases. The CDR3 totals 15 residues. CDR1 is SGHRS and CDR2 is YFSETQ in the germline V gene. V lost 4 bases, J lost 3 bases, and 6 bases stayed unmatched. In DNA, the CDR3 is TGCGCCAGCAGCCTCGGCGGGGGGAGCTACAATGAGCAGTTCTTC. This gives the protein CASSLGGGSYNEQFF. Full variable domain (rest looked up from reference TRBV5-1 and TRBJ2-1): KAGVTQTPRYLIKTRGQQVTLSCSPISGHRSVSWYQQTPGQGLQFLFEYFSETQRNKGNFPGRFSGRQFSNSRSEMNVSTLELGDSALYLCASSLGGGSYNEQFFGPGTRLTVL.